This entry describes one T cell receptor beta chain. It lacks a known antigen. Qualities for individual bases were not recorded, and no much larger clone is one base off. V is pared back by 5 bases and J by 5 bases, with 12 bases lying between the germline termini. Taken from the germline V gene, the CDR1 and CDR2 loops are KGHDR and SFDVKD. Counted from cysteine to phenylalanine, this CDR3 has 13 amino acids. CDR3 DNA only is kept here, 39 bases in frame from base 1. The data were taken from a study of blood T cell repertoires in COVID-19 (dated by TCRdb to the early 2020s). About the investigation overall: Samples from collaborators originated in the United States, Italy and Spain and spanned both the acute and convalescent phases of COVID-19. The sample metadata nearly always contained a de-identified subject ID, COVID-19 status, age in years and sex. HLA class I and class II types, where available, came from metadata supplied by the sample provider rather than from assay-based typing. Deeply sampled blood TCRbeta repertoires from subjects exposed to, actively infected with, or recovered from COVID-19 were included in the dataset. A freely available public database, intended as a resource for researchers studying the immune response to SARS-CoV-2, is where the repertoires were released. Samples were obtained from the ongoing ImmuneRACE study (first 160 participants) and from 1,254 subjects provided by 6 global collaborators. The material from the prospective study consisted of cDNA or gDNA derived from T cells, B-cell-depleted T cells, or PBMCs. What the research found in general, with its limitations: The amount of clinical and demographic metadata varied by source and participant and was provided uncurated.

Participants in the prospective study were aged about 18 to 100 years, lived in 20 to 30 United States geographic areas, and enrolled through a virtual design. In the prospective study, participants were assigned to cohorts based on the clinical history participants reported in a screening survey and a study questionnaire. ImmuneRACE Cohort 3 recovered participants were defined by two consecutive negative NP/OP PCR tests, healthcare professional clearance, or symptom resolution. In the prospective study, mobile phlebotomists collected whole blood, serum and a nasopharyngeal or oropharyngeal swab from each participant. Prospective study participants could optionally give additional blood draws and questionnaires over an approximately 2-month period. Before DNA extraction, prospective study blood samples were shipped either frozen or at room temperature. The immunoSEQ Assay, a bias-controlled multiplex PCR, was used to amplify TCRbeta CDR3 regions from genomic DNA. The paper's data handling went like this. Within the assay, amplification of reference gene primers was used to estimate how many nucleated cells each sample contained. Sequence reads were collapsed and filtered to measure the absolute abundance of every unique TCRbeta CDR3 rearrangement. For each sample, productive Simpson clonality was calculated as the square root of Simpson's diversity index across productive rearrangements. TCRdb re-hosts the immuneACCESS table, in-frame sequences only. Its copies lack some clones; in the studies checked, an unresolved V gene accounts for under half of them, and the cause for the rest is not known. That table furnishes V, J and clone size, whereas the DNA furnished D and trimming. The sample table shows a few hundred thousand clones, and nearly 90% are seen once. The biggest ten clones account for approximately 5% of the sample.

The rearrangement combines TRBV24-1 with TRBJ2-7; a tentative D match to TRBD2 spans 6 bases. This TCR came from a woman aged 25 to 39 who had recovered from COVID-19. Source material: PBMCs or T cells enriched from blood (not recorded which). The CDR3 protein is CATSGSREDEQYF. The DNA is as follows: TGTGCCACCAGTGGGAGCAGGGAGGACGAGCAGTACTTC.